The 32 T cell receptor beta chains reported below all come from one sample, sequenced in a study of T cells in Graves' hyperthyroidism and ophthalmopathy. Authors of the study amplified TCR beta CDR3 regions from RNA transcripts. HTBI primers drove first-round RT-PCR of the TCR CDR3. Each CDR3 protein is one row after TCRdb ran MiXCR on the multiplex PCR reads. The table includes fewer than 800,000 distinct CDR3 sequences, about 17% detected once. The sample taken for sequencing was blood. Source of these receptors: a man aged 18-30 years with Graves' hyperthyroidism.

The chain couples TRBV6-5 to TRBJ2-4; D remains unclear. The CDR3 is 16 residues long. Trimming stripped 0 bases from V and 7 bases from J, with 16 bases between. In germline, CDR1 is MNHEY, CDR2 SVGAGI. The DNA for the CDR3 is TGTGCCAGCAGTTACTCGGCAGGCCGGATGGCGAACATTCAGTACTTC. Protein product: CASSYSAGRMANIQYF.

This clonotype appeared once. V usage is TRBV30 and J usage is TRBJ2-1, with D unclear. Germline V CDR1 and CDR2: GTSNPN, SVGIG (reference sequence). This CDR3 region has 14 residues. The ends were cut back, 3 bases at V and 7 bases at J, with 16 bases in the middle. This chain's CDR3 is CAWRQTWVINEQFF. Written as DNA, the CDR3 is TGTGCCTGGAGGCAAACCTGGGTGATAAATGAGCAGTTCTTC.

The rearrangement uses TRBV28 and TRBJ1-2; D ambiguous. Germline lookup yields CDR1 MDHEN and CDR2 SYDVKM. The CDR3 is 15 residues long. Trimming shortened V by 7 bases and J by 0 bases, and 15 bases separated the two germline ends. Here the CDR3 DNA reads TGTGCCAGCAATCCGGGTCCTTCCCCTAACTATGGCTACACCTTC. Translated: CASNPGPSPNYGYTF.

CDR3 sequence (DNA): TGTGCCAGCAGCCTCCGGGACAGGGCGAAGGAACTGTTTTTT. Translating it yields CASSLRDRAKELFF. V gene TRBV7-8 combines with J gene TRBJ1-4; 9 bases match TRBD1. The CDR3 runs 14 residues. Germline CDR1 SGHVS, CDR2 FQNEAQ. Losses at the gene ends were 5 bases for V and 12 bases for J; bases not matched to a gene: 10. The full variable domain, with the rest looked up from reference TRBV7-8 and TRBJ1-4, is GAGVSQSPRYKVAKRGQDVALRCDPISGHVSLFWYQQALGQGPEFLTYFQNEAQLDKSGLPSDRFFAERPEGSVSTLKIQRTQQEDSAVYLCASSLRDRAKELFFGSGTQLSVL.

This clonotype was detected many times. In DNA, the CDR3 is TGTGCCAGCAGCCTACCAACCTTGGGCACTGAAGCTTTCTTT. Translated, it gives CASSLPTLGTEAFF. The genes are TRBV3-1 and TRBJ1-1; D remains ambiguous. The CDR3 loop spans 14 amino acids. V was pared by 4 bases and J by 4 bases, with 13 bases between. Germline CDR1 reads LGHDT; CDR2 reads YNNKEL (reference sequence). Filled out from reference TRBV3-1 and TRBJ1-1, the complete variable domain reads DTAVSQTPKYLVTQMGNDKSIKCEQNLGHDTMYWYKQDSKKFLKIMFSYNNKELIINETVPNRFSPKSPDKAHLNLHINSLELGDSAVYFCASSLPTLGTEAFFGQGTRLTVV.

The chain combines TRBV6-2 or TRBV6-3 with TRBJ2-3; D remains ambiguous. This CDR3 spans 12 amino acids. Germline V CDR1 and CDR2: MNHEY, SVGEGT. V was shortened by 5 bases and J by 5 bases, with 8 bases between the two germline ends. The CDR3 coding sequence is TGTGCCAGCAGTCACAATGGAGATACGCAGTATTTT. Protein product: CASSHNGDTQYF.

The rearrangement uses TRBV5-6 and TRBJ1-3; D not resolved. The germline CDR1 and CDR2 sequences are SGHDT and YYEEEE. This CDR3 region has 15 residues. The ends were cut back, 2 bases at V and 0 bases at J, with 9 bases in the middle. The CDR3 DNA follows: TGTGCCAGCAGCTTCGACACGAGCTCTGGAAACACCATATATTTT. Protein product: CASSFDTSSGNTIYF.

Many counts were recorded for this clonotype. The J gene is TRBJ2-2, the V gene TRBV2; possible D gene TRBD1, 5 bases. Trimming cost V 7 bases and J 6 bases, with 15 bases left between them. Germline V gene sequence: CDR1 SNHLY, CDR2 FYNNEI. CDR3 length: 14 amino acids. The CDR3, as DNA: TGTGCCAGCAAACCGGCAGGGAATGCCGGGGAGCTGTTTTTT. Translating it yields CASKPAGNAGELFF.

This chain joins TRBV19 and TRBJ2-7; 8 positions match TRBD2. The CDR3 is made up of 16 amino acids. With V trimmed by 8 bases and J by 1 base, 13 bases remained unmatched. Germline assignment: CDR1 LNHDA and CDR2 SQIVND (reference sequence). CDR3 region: CASGRFMAGGSYEQYF. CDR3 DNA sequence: TGTGCCAGTGGAAGATTTATGGCGGGAGGATCCTACGAGCAGTACTTC.

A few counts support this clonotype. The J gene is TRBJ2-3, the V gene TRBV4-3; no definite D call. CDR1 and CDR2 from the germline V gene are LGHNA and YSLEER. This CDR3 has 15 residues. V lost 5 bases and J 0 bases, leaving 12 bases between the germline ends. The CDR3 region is CASSAQISSTDTQYF. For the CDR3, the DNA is TGCGCCAGCAGCGCACAGATTTCTAGCACAGATACGCAGTATTTT.

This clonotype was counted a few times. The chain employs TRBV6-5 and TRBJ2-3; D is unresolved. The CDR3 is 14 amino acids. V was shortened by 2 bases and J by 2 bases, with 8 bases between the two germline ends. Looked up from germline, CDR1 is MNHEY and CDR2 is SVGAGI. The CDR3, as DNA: TGTGCCAGCAGTTACGTAGCCAACACAGATACGCAGTATTTT. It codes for CASSYVANTDTQYF.

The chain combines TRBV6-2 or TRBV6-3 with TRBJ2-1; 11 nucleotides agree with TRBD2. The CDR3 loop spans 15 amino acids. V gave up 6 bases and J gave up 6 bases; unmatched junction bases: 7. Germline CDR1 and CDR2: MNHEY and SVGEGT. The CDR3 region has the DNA TGTGCCAGCAGGCCCCTAGCGGGAGGCCCCAATGAGCAGTTCTTC. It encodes CASRPLAGGPNEQFF.

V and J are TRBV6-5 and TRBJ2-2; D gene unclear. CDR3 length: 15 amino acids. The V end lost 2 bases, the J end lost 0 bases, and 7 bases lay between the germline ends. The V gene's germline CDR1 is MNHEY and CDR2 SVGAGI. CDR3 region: CASSYNDANTGELFF. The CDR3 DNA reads TGTGCCAGCAGTTACAATGATGCGAACACCGGGGAGCTGTTTTTT.

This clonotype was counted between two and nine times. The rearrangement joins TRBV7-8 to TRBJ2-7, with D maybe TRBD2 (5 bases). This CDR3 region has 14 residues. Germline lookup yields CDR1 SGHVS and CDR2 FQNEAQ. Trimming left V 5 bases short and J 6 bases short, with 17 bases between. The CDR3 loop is CASSRDGVMGEQYF. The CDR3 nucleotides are TGTGCCAGCAGCCGAGACGGGGTGATGGGCGAGCAGTACTTC.

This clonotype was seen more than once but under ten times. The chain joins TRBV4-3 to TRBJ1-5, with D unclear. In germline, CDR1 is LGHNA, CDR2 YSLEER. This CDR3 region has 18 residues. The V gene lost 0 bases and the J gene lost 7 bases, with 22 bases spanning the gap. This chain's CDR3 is CASSQELVGRAVGQPQHF. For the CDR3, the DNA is TGCGCCAGCAGCCAAGAACTCGTTGGACGGGCGGTCGGACAGCCCCAGCATTTT.

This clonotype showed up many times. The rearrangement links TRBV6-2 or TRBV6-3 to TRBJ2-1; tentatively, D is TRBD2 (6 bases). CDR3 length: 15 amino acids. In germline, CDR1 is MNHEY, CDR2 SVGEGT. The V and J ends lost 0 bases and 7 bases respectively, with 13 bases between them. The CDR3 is CASSYSGTEANEQFF. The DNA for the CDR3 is TGTGCCAGCAGTTACTCCGGGACTGAGGCGAATGAGCAGTTCTTC.

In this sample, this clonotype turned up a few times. The CDR3 region is CAGGPGQAKNIQYF. CDR3 coding DNA: TGTGCCGGGGGCCCGGGACAGGCCAAAAACATTCAGTACTTC. The gene calls are TRBV6-1 and TRBJ2-4, with 7 positions matching TRBD1. The CDR3 runs 14 residues. CDR1 and CDR2 from the germline V gene are MNHNS and SASEGT. V was pared by 11 bases and J by 1 base, with 8 bases of the junction left unmatched.

CDR3 in DNA: TGCAGCGTTGAATTGGTGAGAAAAGTCTCCTACAATGAGCAGTTCTTC. This sequence encodes CSVELVRKVSYNEQFF. The chain joins TRBV29-1 to TRBJ2-1; unclear D gene. Trimming shortened V by 2 bases and J by 0 bases, and 14 bases separated the two germline ends. The germline gives CDR1 SQVTM, CDR2 ANQGSEA. The CDR3 runs to 16 residues.

The CDR3 here is CASSIYPGPTEMNQPQHF. The CDR3 coding sequence is TGTGCCAGTAGTATCTATCCCGGTCCGACGGAAATGAATCAGCCCCAGCATTTT. The chain links TRBV19 to TRBJ1-5; D is ambiguous. The germline gives CDR1 LNHDA, CDR2 SQIVND (reference sequence). The V end was cut by 3 bases, the J end by 4 bases, with 22 bases between. The CDR3 contains 18 residues. Variable domain in full (rest from reference TRBV19 and TRBJ1-5): DGGITQSPKYLFRKEGQNVTLSCEQNLNHDAMYWYRQDPGQGLRLIYYSQIVNDFQKGDIAEGYSVSREKKESFPLTVTSAQKNPTAFYLCASSIYPGPTEMNQPQHFGDGTRLSIL.

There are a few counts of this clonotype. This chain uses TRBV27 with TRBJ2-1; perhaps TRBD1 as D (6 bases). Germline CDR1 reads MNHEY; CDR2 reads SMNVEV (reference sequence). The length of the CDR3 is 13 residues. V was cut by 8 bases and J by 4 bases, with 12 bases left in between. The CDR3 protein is CASRLTGYNEQFF. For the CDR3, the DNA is TGTGCCAGCCGTCTGACAGGATACAATGAGCAGTTCTTC.

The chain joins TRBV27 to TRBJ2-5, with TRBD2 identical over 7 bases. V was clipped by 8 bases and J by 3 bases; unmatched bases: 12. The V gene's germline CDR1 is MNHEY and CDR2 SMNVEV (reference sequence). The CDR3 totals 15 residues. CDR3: CASRRWGGAKETQYF. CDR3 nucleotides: TGTGCCAGCCGGAGGTGGGGGGGTGCCAAAGAGACCCAGTACTTC.

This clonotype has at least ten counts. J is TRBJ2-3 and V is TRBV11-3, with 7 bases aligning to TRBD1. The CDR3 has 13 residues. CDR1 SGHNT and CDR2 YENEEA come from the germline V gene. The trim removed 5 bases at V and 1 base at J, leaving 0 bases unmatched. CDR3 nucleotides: TGTGCCAGCAGCACAGGGGGCACAGATACGCAGTATTTT. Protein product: CASSTGGTDTQYF.

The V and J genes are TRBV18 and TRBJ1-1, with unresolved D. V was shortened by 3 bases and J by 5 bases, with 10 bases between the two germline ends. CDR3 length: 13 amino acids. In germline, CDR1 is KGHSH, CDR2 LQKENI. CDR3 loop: CASSPLDTTEAFF. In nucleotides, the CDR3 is TGTGCCAGCTCACCCCTGGATACTACTGAAGCTTTCTTT.

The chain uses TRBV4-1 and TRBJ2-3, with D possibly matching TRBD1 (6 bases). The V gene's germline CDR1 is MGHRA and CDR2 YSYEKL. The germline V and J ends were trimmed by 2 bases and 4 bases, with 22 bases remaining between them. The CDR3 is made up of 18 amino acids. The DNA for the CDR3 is TGCGCCAGCAGCCAACCACTTCAAAAGGGGGAGAGGGCAGATACGCAGTATTTT. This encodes CASSQPLQKGERADTQYF.

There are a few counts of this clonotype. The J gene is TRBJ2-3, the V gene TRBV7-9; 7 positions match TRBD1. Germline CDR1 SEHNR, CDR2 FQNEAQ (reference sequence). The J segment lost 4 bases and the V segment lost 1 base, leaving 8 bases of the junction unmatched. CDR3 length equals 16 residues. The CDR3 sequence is CASSLGSTGLPDTQYF. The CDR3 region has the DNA TGTGCCAGCAGCTTAGGTTCGACAGGGTTGCCAGATACGCAGTATTTT.

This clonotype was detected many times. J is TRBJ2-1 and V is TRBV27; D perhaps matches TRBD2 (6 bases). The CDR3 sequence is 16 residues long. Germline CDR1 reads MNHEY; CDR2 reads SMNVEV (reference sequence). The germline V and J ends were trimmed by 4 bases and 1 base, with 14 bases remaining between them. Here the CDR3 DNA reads TGTGCCAGCAGTTCAGACCTAGCGCGATCCTACAATGAGCAGTTCTTC. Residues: CASSSDLARSYNEQFF.

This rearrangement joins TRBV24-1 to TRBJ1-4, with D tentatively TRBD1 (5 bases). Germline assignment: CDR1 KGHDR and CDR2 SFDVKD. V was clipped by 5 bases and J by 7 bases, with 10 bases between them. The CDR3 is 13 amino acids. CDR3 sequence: CATSALGGEKLFF. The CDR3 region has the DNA TGTGCCACCAGTGCCCTTGGGGGTGAAAAACTGTTTTTT.

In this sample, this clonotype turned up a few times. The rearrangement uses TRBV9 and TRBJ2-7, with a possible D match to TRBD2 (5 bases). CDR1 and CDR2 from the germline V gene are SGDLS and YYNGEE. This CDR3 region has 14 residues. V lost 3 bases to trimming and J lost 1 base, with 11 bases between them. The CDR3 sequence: CASSEGDWSYEQYF. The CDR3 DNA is TGTGCCAGCAGCGAGGGAGATTGGTCCTACGAGCAGTACTTC.

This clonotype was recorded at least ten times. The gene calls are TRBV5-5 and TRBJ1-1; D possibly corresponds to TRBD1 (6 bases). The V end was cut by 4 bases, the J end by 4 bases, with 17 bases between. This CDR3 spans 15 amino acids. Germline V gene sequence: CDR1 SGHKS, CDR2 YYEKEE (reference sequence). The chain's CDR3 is CASSPWKGRGTEAFF. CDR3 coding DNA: TGTGCCAGCAGCCCTTGGAAGGGCAGGGGCACTGAAGCTTTCTTT.

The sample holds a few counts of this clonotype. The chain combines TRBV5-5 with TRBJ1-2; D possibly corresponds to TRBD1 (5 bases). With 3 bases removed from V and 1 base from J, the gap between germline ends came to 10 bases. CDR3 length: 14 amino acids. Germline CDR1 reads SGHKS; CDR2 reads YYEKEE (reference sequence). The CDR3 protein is CASSYQTDNYGYTF. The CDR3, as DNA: TGTGCCAGCAGCTACCAGACAGATAACTATGGCTACACCTTC.

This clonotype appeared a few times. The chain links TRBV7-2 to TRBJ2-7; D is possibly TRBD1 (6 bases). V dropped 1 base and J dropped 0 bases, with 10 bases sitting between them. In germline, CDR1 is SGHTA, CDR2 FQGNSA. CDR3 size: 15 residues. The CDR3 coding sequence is TGTGCCAGCAGCTTAGGCGCAGGGGACTCCTACGAGCAGTACTTC. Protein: CASSLGAGDSYEQYF. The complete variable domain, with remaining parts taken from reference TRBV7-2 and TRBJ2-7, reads GAGVSQSPSNKVTEKGKDVELRCDPISGHTALYWYRQSLGQGLEFLIYFQGNSAPDKSGLPSDRFSAERTGGSVSTLTIQRTQQEDSAVYLCASSLGAGDSYEQYFGPGTRLTVT.

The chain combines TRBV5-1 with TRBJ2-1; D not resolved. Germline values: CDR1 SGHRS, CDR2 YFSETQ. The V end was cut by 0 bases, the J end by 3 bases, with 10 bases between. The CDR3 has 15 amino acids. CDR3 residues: CASSLDFTLYNEQFF. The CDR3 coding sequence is TGCGCCAGCAGCTTGGACTTCACTCTCTACAATGAGCAGTTCTTC.